This is a list of T cell receptor beta chains from one sample in a study of blood T cell repertoires in COVID-19. The method was immunoSEQ multiplex PCR; TCRdb's version includes in-frame clones alone and lacks a portion of them. The profile covers roughly 200,000 clones, with under 85% appearing a single time and 0.95% to 1.5% taken by the ten largest. Material for sequencing was peripheral blood. The receptor source for this set is a woman in her twenties or thirties with COVID-19, enrolled during active disease. The CDR3 runs from the conserved cysteine through the conserved F or W. The order of the fields is J gene, clone size, D gene, V gene, CDR3 DNA, CDR3 protein. D genes are given only for firm matches. Clone size is given for some rows only: seen once, a few or many times, or a class if the clone is expanded.

J: TRBJ1-2
size: NA
D: NA
V: TRBV10-3
DNA: TGTGCCATCAAACCAGGGAACTATGGCTACACCTTC
CDR3: CAIKPGNYGYTF

J: TRBJ2-5
size: NA
D: NA
V: TRBV28
DNA: TGTGCCAGCAGTTACCGGGGCAGGGGCCAAGAGACCCAGTACTTC
CDR3: CASSYRGRGQETQYF

J: TRBJ1-3
size: NA
D: NA
V: TRBV4-1
DNA: TGCGCCAGCAGCCAAAACCCCCCCGGGGGTCCTGGAAACACCATATATTTT
CDR3: CASSQNPPGGPGNTIYF

J: TRBJ1-3
size: NA
D: TRBD1
V: TRBV29-1
DNA: TGCAGCGTCTTGGGGACAGATGGAAACACCATATATTTT
CDR3: CSVLGTDGNTIYF

J: TRBJ2-1
size: few
D: TRBD1
V: TRBV25-1
DNA: TGTGCCACTGCGGACAGGGGATACAATGAGCAGTTCTTC
CDR3: CATADRGYNEQFF

J: TRBJ2-7
size: NA
D: NA
V: TRBV4-1
DNA: TGCGCCAGCAGCCACCAGGGAGAGCAGTACTTC
CDR3: CASSHQGEQYF

J: TRBJ1-6
size: NA
D: NA
V: TRBV3-1/TRBV3-2
DNA: TGTGCCAGCAGCCAAGGGACAGTGAGTTCACCCCTCCACTTT
CDR3: CASSQGTVSSPLHF

J: TRBJ1-5
size: few
D: NA
V: TRBV28
DNA: TGTGCCAGCAGTTTACGAAGACTTTCAGGGAATCAGCCCCAGCATTTT
CDR3: CASSLRRLSGNQPQHF

J: TRBJ2-1
size: NA
D: NA
V: TRBV27
DNA: TGTGCCAGCAGTTTATCGTTCTATCTTGAGCAGTTCTTC
CDR3: CASSLSFYLEQFF

J: TRBJ2-3
size: once
D: TRBD1
V: TRBV2
DNA: TGTGCCAGCAGTGTAGGGGACAGCCAGTATTTT
CDR3: CASSVGDSQYF

J: TRBJ2-5
size: NA
D: TRBD2
V: TRBV27
DNA: TGTGCCAGCAGCCACTCTAGCGGGGGGGGAAAGACCCAGTACTTC
CDR3: CASSHSSGGGKTQYF

J: TRBJ1-6
size: NA
D: NA
V: TRBV7-9
DNA: TGTGCCAGCAGCTTAATTTCTGCGGGGCACCTCCACTTT
CDR3: CASSLISAGHLHF

J: TRBJ2-7
size: NA
D: NA
V: TRBV19
DNA: TGTGCCAGTAGTATAGAGCCGGGGTCCTCCTACGAGCAGTACTTC
CDR3: CASSIEPGSSYEQYF

J: TRBJ2-1
size: NA
D: NA
V: TRBV4-1
DNA: TGCGCCAGCAGCCAGGGCAGCAATGAGCAGTTCTTC
CDR3: CASSQGSNEQFF

J: TRBJ1-1
size: NA
D: NA
V: TRBV30
DNA: TGTGCCTGGAGCTTTGTCATGGGGCCTGAAGCTTTCTTT
CDR3: CAWSFVMGPEAFF

J: TRBJ2-7
size: NA
D: TRBD2
V: TRBV7-3
DNA: TGTGCCAGCAGCATTAGCGGGGGCCCCTACGAGCAGTACTTC
CDR3: CASSISGGPYEQYF

J: TRBJ1-4
size: NA
D: NA
V: TRBV4-3
DNA: TGCGCCAGCGGAAGGGGTCCGGGAACTAATGAAAAACTGTTTTTT
CDR3: CASGRGPGTNEKLFF

J: TRBJ2-1
size: NA
D: NA
V: TRBV6-4
DNA: TGTGCCAGCAGTGTGGGACTTTCCCGGGGGCAGTTCTTC
CDR3: CASSVGLSRGQFF

J: TRBJ2-3
size: NA
D: TRBD2
V: TRBV18
DNA: TGTGCCAGCTCTCTCTTGACTAGCGGGAGCACAGATACGCAGTATTTT
CDR3: CASSLLTSGSTDTQYF

J: TRBJ2-5
size: NA
D: NA
V: TRBV24-1
DNA: TGTGCCACCAGTGACCCAGGGGAAGTACAAGAGACCCAGTACTTC
CDR3: CATSDPGEVQETQYF

J: TRBJ2-7
size: few
D: TRBD1
V: TRBV19
DNA: TGTGCCAGTAGTATTTCGACAGGGACCTACGAGCAGTACTTC
CDR3: CASSISTGTYEQYF

J: TRBJ2-5
size: once
D: NA
V: TRBV9
DNA: TGTGCCAGCAGCGTAAGAGAATACCAAGAGACCCAGTACTTC
CDR3: CASSVREYQETQYF

J: TRBJ1-2
size: once
D: NA
V: TRBV24-1
DNA: TGTGCCACCAGTTCAGGGTACGGTGGCTACACCTTC
CDR3: CATSSGYGGYTF

J: TRBJ2-6
size: NA
D: NA
V: TRBV4-1
DNA: TGCGCCAGCAGCCAAGATACAGATGGAGGCTCTGGGGCCAACGTCCTGACTTTC
CDR3: CASSQDTDGGSGANVLTF

J: TRBJ2-1
size: NA
D: NA
V: TRBV7-2
DNA: TGTGCCAGCAGCCCTCTTCCCGATGAGCAGTTCTTC
CDR3: CASSPLPDEQFF

J: TRBJ2-3
size: NA
D: NA
V: TRBV27
DNA: TGTGCCAGCACCGCCGCAGCCCCAGGGGTGGGTAGCACAGATACGCAGTATTTT
CDR3: CASTAAAPGVGSTDTQYF

J: TRBJ1-2
size: NA
D: TRBD1
V: TRBV7-9
DNA: TGTGCCAGCAGCCCTACAGGGACAGATGGCTACACCTTC
CDR3: CASSPTGTDGYTF

J: TRBJ1-2
size: NA
D: NA
V: TRBV6-2/TRBV6-3
DNA: TGTGCCAGCAGTTCAGGCTCCACCTATGGCTACACCTTC
CDR3: CASSSGSTYGYTF

J: TRBJ1-1
size: NA
D: TRBD1
V: TRBV2
DNA: TGTGCCAGCAGGATAGGGACAGGGAGCACGGAAGCTTTCTTT
CDR3: CASRIGTGSTEAFF

J: TRBJ1-2
size: NA
D: TRBD1
V: TRBV19
DNA: TGTGCCAGTAGTCTTCGGACAGGCGGCAAAGAAGGTGGCTACACCTTC
CDR3: CASSLRTGGKEGGYTF

J: TRBJ2-5
size: NA
D: TRBD2
V: TRBV5-1
DNA: TGCGCCAGCAATACGGGGGGACTAGAGACCCAGTACTTC
CDR3: CASNTGGLETQYF

J: TRBJ1-2
size: NA
D: TRBD1
V: TRBV18
DNA: TGTGCCAGCTCACCGGGACAGGCTAACTATGGCTACACCTTC
CDR3: CASSPGQANYGYTF

J: TRBJ2-1
size: few
D: NA
V: TRBV7-2
DNA: TGTGCCAGCAGCTTAATTTCCTCGGGTAATGAGCAGTTCTTC
CDR3: CASSLISSGNEQFF

J: TRBJ2-5
size: NA
D: NA
V: TRBV5-1
DNA: TGCGCCAGCAGGGCCCAAGAGACCCAGTACTTC
CDR3: CASRAQETQYF

J: TRBJ2-2
size: NA
D: TRBD1
V: TRBV13
DNA: TGTGCCAGCAGCCCTAGGGGGCCGTACACCGGGGAGCTGTTTTTT
CDR3: CASSPRGPYTGELFF

J: TRBJ1-4
size: NA
D: NA
V: TRBV28
DNA: TGTGCCAGCAGATCAGACCAGGGATATAATGAAAAACTGTTTTTT
CDR3: CASRSDQGYNEKLFF

J: TRBJ2-3
size: few
D: NA
V: TRBV5-6
DNA: TGTGCCAGCAGCTTGCTCGCAGATACGCAGTATTTT
CDR3: CASSLLADTQYF

J: TRBJ1-5
size: NA
D: NA
V: TRBV9
DNA: TGTGCCAGCAGCGTAGGGGAAGGGGGCAATCAGCCCCAGCATTTT
CDR3: CASSVGEGGNQPQHF

J: TRBJ2-5
size: NA
D: TRBD2
V: TRBV7-2
DNA: TGTGCCAGCAGCTTATTTACGGGGACTAGCGGGAGGGAGACCCAGTACTTC
CDR3: CASSLFTGTSGRETQYF